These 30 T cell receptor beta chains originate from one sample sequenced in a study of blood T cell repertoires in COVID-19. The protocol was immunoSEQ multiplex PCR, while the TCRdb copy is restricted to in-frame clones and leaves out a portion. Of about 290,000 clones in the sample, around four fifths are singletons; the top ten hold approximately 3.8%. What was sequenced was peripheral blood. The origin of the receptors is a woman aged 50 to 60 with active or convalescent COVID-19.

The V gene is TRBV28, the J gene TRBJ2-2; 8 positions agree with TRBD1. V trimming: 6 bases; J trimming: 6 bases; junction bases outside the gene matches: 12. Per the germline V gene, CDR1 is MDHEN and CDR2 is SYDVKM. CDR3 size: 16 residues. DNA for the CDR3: TGTGCCAGCAGATCCCAGGGGGCGCCTTCAGCCGGGGAGCTGTTTTTT. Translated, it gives CASRSQGAPSAGELFF.

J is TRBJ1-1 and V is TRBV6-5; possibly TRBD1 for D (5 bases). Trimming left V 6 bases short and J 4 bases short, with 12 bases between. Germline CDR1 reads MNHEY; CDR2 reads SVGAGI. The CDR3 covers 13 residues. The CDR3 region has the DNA TGTGCCAGCAGCCCCAGGGTGAGCACTGAAGCTTTCTTT. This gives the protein CASSPRVSTEAFF.

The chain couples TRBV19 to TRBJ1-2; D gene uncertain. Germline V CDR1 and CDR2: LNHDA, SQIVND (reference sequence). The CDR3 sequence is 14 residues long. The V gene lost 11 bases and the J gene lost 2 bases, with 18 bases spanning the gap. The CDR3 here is CASRTPGSNYGYTF. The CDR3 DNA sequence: TGTGCCTCTAGGACTCCAGGTTCGAACTATGGCTACACCTTC. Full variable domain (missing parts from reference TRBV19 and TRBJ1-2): DGGITQSPKYLFRKEGQNVTLSCEQNLNHDAMYWYRQDPGQGLRLIYYSQIVNDFQKGDIAEGYSVSREKKESFPLTVTSAQKNPTAFYLCASRTPGSNYGYTFGSGTRLTVV.

The CDR3 nucleotides are TGTGCCAGCAGCGATTTGAGGCGGGGAGCGATAGCCTATGGCTACACCTTC. It specifies CASSDLRRGAIAYGYTF. This chain connects TRBV27 to TRBJ1-2; D is ambiguous. V was shortened by 6 bases and J by 4 bases, with 24 bases between the two germline ends. This CDR3 is 17 amino acids long. Germline CDR1 and CDR2: MNHEY and SMNVEV (reference sequence).

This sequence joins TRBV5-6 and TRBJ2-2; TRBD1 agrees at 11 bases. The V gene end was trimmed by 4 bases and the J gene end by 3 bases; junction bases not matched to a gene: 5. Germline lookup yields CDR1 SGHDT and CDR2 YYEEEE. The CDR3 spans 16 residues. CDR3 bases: TGTGCCAGCAGCCGCCGGGGACAGGGGGACACCGGGGAGCTGTTTTTT. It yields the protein CASSRRGQGDTGELFF.

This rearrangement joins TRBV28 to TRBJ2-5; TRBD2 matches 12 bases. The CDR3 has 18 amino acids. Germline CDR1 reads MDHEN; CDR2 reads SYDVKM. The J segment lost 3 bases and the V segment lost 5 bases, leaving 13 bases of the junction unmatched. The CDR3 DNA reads TGTGCCAGCAGTGGTACAGTCCTAGCGGGAGGGCCGGAAGAGACCCAGTACTTC. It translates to CASSGTVLAGGPEETQYF.

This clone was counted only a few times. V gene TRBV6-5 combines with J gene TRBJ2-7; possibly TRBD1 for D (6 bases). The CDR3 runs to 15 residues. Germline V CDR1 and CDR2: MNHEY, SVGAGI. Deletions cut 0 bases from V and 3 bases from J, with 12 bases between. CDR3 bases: TGTGCCAGCAGTTACTCAGGGGTAGGGGGCTACGAGCAGTACTTC. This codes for CASSYSGVGGYEQYF.

The CDR3 region is CASRSDRDRAPNSPLHF. The CDR3 bases are TGTGCCAGCAGATCGGACCGGGACAGGGCTCCCAATTCACCCCTCCACTTT. This chain uses TRBV5-4 with TRBJ1-6, with 9 bases identical to TRBD1. Per the germline V gene, CDR1 is SGHNT and CDR2 is YYREEE (reference sequence). V trimming: 5 bases; J trimming: 7 bases; junction bases outside the gene matches: 13. This CDR3 comprises 17 residues.

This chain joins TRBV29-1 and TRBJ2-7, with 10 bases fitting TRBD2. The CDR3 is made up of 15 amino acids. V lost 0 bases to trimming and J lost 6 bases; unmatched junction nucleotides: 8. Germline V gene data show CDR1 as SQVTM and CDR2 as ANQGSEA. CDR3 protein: CSVEDRASGSSEQYF. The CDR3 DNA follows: TGCAGCGTTGAAGATAGGGCTAGCGGGAGTTCCGAGCAGTACTTC.

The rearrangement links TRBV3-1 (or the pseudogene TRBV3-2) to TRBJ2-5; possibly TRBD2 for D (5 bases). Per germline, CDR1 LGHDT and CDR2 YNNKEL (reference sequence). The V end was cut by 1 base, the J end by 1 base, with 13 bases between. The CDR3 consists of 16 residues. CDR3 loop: CASSQGNGKVQETQYF. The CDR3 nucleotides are TGTGCCAGCAGCCAAGGTAACGGGAAAGTCCAAGAGACCCAGTACTTC.

The CDR3 sequence is CASSKEGLAGGMYQETQYF. In nucleotides, the CDR3 is TGTGCCAGCAGCAAGGAGGGACTAGCGGGAGGGATGTACCAAGAGACCCAGTACTTC. This chain uses TRBV21-1 with TRBJ2-5; the tabulated D call, TRBD2, remains unverified against the DNA. TRBV21-1 is reported as a pseudogene. CDR3 length: 19 residues.

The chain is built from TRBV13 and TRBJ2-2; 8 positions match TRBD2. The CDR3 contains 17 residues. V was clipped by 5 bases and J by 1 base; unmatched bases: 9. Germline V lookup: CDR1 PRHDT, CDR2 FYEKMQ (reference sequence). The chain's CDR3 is CASSGERERWNTGELFF. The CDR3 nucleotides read TGTGCCAGCAGCGGGGAGCGGGAGAGATGGAACACCGGGGAGCTGTTTTTT. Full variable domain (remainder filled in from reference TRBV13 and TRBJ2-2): AAGVIQSPRHLIKEKRETATLKCYPIPRHDTVYWYQQGPGQDPQFLISFYEKMQSDKGSIPDRFSAQQFSDYHSELNMSSLELGDSALYFCASSGERERWNTGELFFGEGSRLTVL.

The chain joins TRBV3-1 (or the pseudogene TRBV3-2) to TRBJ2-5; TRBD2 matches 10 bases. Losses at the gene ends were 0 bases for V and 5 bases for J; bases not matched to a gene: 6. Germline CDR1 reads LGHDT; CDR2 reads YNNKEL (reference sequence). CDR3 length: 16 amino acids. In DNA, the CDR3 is TGTGCCAGCAGCCAAGACAGAACTAGCGGGGTGGAGACCCAGTACTTC. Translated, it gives CASSQDRTSGVETQYF.

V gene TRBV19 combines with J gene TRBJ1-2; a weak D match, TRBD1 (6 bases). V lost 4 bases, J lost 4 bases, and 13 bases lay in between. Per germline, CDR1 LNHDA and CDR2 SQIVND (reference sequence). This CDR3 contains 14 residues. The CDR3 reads CASSKEQGVYGYTF. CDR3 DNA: TGTGCCAGTAGTAAAGAACAGGGAGTCTATGGCTACACCTTC. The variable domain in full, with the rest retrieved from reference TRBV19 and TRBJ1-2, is DGGITQSPKYLFRKEGQNVTLSCEQNLNHDAMYWYRQDPGQGLRLIYYSQIVNDFQKGDIAEGYSVSREKKESFPLTVTSAQKNPTAFYLCASSKEQGVYGYTFGSGTRLTVV.

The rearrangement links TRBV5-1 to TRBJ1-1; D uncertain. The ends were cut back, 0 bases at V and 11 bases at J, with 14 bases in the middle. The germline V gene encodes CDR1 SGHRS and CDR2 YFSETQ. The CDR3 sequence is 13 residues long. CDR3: CASSLGPSGTAFF. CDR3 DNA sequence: TGCGCCAGCAGCTTGGGTCCCAGTGGTACGGCTTTCTTT. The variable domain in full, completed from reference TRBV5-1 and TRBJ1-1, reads KAGVTQTPRYLIKTRGQQVTLSCSPISGHRSVSWYQQTPGQGLQFLFEYFSETQRNKGNFPGRFSGRQFSNSRSEMNVSTLELGDSALYLCASSLGPSGTAFFGQGTRLTVV.

The CDR3 spells CATSRGGVLSGNTIYF. DNA for the CDR3: TGTGCCACCAGCAGAGGGGGGGTTCTCTCTGGAAACACCATATATTTT. The chain has TRBV15 and TRBJ1-3; D is possibly TRBD1 (5 bases). CDR3 length equals 16 residues. Germline CDR1 reads LNHNV; CDR2 reads YYDKDF (reference sequence). V lost 1 base and J lost 0, with 10 bases in between.

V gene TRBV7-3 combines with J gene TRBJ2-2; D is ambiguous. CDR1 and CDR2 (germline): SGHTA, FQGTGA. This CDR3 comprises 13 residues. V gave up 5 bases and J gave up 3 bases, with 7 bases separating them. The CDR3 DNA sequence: TGTGCCAGCAGCCCCGGTCACACCGGGGAGCTGTTTTTT. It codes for CASSPGHTGELFF.

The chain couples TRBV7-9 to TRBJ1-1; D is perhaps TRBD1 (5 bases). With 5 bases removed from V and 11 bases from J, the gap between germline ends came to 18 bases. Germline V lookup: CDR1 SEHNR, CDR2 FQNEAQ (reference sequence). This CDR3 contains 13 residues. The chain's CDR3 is CASSHVGDFRAFF. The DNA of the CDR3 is TGTGCCAGCAGCCATGTAGGGGATTTTCGGGCTTTCTTT.

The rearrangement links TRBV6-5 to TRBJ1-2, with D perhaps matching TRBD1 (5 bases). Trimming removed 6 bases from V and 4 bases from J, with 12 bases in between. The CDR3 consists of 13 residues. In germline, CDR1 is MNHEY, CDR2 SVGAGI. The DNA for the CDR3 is TGTGCCAGCAGCCTAGACGGGGGCTATGGCTACACCTTC. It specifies CASSLDGGYGYTF.

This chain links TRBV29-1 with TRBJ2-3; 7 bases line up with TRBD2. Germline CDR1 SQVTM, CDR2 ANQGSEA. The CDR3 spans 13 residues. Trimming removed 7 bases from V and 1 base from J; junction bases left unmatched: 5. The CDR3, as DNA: TGCAGCGCCCTGACTAGCCGCACAGATACGCAGTATTTT. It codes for CSALTSRTDTQYF.

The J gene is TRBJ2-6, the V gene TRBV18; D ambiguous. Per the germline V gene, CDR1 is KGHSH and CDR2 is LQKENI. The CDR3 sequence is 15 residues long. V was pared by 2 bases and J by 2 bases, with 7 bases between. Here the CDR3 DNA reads TGTGCCAGCTCACCAGAGGCCGCTGGGGCCAACGTCCTGACTTTC. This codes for CASSPEAAGANVLTF.

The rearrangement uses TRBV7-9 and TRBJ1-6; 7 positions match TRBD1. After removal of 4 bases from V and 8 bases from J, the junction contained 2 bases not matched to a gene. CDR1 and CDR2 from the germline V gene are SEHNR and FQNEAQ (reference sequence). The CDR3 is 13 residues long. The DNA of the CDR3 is TGTGCCAGCAGCTACACAGGGGATTCACCCCTCCACTTT. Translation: CASSYTGDSPLHF.

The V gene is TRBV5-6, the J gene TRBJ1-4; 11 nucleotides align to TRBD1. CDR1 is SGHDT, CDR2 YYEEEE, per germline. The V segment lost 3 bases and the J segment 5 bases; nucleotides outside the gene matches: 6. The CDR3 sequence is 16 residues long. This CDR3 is CASSSLGQGGNEKLFF. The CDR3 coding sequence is TGTGCCAGCAGCTCGCTGGGACAGGGGGGAAATGAAAAACTGTTTTTT.

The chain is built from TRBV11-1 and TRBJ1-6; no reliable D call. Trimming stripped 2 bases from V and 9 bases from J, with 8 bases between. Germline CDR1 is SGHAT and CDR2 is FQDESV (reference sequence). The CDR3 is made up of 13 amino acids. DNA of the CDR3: TGTGCCAGCAGCTTAACATCAGGTTCACCCCTCCACTTT. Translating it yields CASSLTSGSPLHF.

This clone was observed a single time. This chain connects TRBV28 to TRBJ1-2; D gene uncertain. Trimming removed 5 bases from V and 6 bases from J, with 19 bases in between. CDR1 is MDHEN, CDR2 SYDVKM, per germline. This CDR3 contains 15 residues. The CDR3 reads CASSISGGWLNGYTF. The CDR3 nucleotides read TGTGCCAGCAGTATCTCAGGCGGGTGGTTGAATGGCTACACCTTC.

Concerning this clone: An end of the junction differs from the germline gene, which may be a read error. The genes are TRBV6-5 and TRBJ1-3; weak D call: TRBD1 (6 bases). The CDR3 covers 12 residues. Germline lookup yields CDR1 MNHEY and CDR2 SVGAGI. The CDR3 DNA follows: TGTGCCACCGGAAATGGGGGCAACAACATATATTTT. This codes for CATGNGGNNIYF.

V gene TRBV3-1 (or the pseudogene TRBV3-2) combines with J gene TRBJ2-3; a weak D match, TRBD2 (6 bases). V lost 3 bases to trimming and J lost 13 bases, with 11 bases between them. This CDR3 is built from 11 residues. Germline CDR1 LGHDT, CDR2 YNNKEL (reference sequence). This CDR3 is CASSQGGQEYF. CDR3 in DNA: TGTGCCAGCAGCCAGGGGGGTCAGGAGTATTTT.

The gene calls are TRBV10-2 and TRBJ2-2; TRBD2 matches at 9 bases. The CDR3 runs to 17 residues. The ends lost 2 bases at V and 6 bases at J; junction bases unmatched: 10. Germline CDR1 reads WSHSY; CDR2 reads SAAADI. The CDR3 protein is CASSEPTGGRASGELFF. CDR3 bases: TGCGCCAGCAGTGAGCCGACGGGCGGGAGGGCTTCCGGGGAGCTGTTTTTT.

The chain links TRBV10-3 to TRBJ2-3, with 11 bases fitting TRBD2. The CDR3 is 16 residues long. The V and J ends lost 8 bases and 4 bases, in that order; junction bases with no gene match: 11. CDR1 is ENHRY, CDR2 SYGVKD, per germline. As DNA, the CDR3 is TGTGCCATCGCCGATAGCGGGGGGGCGGGTCCAGATACGCAGTATTTT. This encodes CAIADSGGAGPDTQYF.

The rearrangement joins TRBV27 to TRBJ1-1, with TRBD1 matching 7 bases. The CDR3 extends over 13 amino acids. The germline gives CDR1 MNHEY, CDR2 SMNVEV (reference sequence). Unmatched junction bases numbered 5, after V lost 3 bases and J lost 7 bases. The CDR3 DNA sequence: TGTGCCAGCAGTTTTCCAGGGGGTGGTGAAGCTTTCTTT. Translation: CASSFPGGGEAFF.